This T cell receptor beta chain was recorded in a study of control samples from healthy donors and cancer patients. The germline V and J ends were trimmed by 5 bases and 5 bases, with 12 bases remaining between them. The germline CDR1 and CDR2 sequences are GTSNPN and SVGIG (reference sequence). This CDR3 is built from 12 residues. Only in-frame clones appear in the TCRdb table, and some are missing; sequencing was by immunoSEQ multiplex PCR. The data contain around 250,000 clones, roughly 80% of them singletons. Sequencing was performed on PBMCs. The sequence derives from a woman aged 55-69 years with lung cancer. The chain employs TRBV30 and TRBJ1-2; D unclear. The CDR3 DNA sequence: TGTGCCTGGGGGTACGTAGGGTATGGCTACACCTTC. Translated: CAWGYVGYGYTF.